This is a list of T cell receptor beta chains from one sample in a study of T-cell reconstitution after alpha-beta-depleted transplantation in children. TCRdb itself ran the PCR reads through MiXCR, one entry per CDR3 protein. The profile shows 250,000 to 350,000 distinct CDR3 sequences, 9.9% of them singletons. The material sequenced was PBMCs from the stem cell graft donor, taken from the stem cell graft. These receptors were collected from a human donor who donated a stem cell graft to a child with SCID. The CDR3 runs from the conserved cysteine through the conserved F or W. The order of the fields is D gene, V gene, J gene, clone size, CDR3 DNA, CDR3 protein. A D gene is named only where the DNA matches it firmly. Size is stated for part of the rows, as once, few or many counts, or as a class when the clone is expanded.

NA	TRBV7-8	TRBJ1-3	NA	TGTGCCAGCAGCCTAACCACTTTTGGGGGTTACTCTGGAAACACCATATATTTT	CASSLTTFGGYSGNTIYF
NA	TRBV2	TRBJ2-1	NA	TGTGCCAGCAGTTCAGGGTATACCAATGAGCAGTTCTTC	CASSSGYTNEQFF
TRBD2	TRBV14	TRBJ2-7	once	TGTGCCAGCAGCCAAGTCGCCGGGGGGACCACCCTTAGCTACGAGCAGTACTTC	CASSQVAGGTTLSYEQYF
NA	TRBV7-9	TRBJ1-4	many	TGTGCCAGCAGCTTAGGAGCAGGGATTAATGAAAAACTGTTTTTT	CASSLGAGINEKLFF
NA	TRBV6-5	TRBJ2-7	once	TGTGCCAGCAGTTACTTGGGGGCGGAAGAGCAGTACTTC	CASSYLGAEEQYF
NA	TRBV7-9	TRBJ2-3	few	TGTGCCAGCAGCTTTACAGGGAAAGGCACAGATACGCAGTATTTT	CASSFTGKGTDTQYF
TRBD1	TRBV20-1	TRBJ1-6	NA	TGCAGTGCTAGAGATCTCTCGACAGGGGATTCACCCCTCCACTTT	CSARDLSTGDSPLHF
NA	TRBV7-9	TRBJ2-1	NA	TGTGCCAGCGGCTCGCTGGATTGGCCTACGCGGAATGAGCAGTTCTTC	CASGSLDWPTRNEQFF
NA	TRBV4-1	TRBJ1-1	NA	TGCGCCAGCAGCCAAGATGCCTGGAACATGAACACTGAAGCTTTCTTT	CASSQDAWNMNTEAFF
NA	TRBV7-9	TRBJ2-5	few	TGTGCCAGCAGCTTAGAACGATGGGAGACCCAGTACTTC	CASSLERWETQYF
NA	TRBV12-3/TRBV12-4	TRBJ2-7	many	TGTGCCAGCAGCCCCTCCGTCTCCTACGAGCAGTACTTC	CASSPSVSYEQYF
TRBD1	TRBV3-1	TRBJ1-2	NA	TGTGCCAGCAGCCTCAGGACAGGGGGCGCCTATGGCTACACCTTC	CASSLRTGGAYGYTF
NA	TRBV5-5	TRBJ1-2	few	TGTGCCAGCAGCTCGAACTCGGGGGACTATGGCTACACCTTC	CASSSNSGDYGYTF
TRBD2	TRBV12-3/TRBV12-4	TRBJ2-7	NA	TGTGCCAGCAGTTTTACTAGCGCCTACGAGCAGTACTTC	CASSFTSAYEQYF